The T cell receptor beta chain under discussion was sequenced for a study of spatial heterogeneity in lung cancer. In the study overall: Across the raw uncorrected reads, a unique TCR and UMI combination was observed, on average, more than ten times.

TCRdb reprocessed the 5' RACE reads with MiXCR, giving one entry per CDR3 protein. The data hold more than 75,000 distinct CDR3 sequences, with roughly 19% observed a single time. Stated time point: blood at routine non-recurrence follow-up after resection. The study sequenced unsorted whole RNA from tumor, nontumor lung or frozen PBMC. The ends were cut back, 1 base at V and 0 bases at J, with 9 bases in the middle. From germline, CDR1 is DFQATT and CDR2 SNEGSKA (reference sequence). The CDR3 loop spans 14 amino acids. This clonotype was detected ten times or more. The source is a male donor with early-stage non-small cell lung cancer. The input for sequencing was PBMCs, taken at follow-up. The V call is TRBV20-1, the J call TRBJ1-1, with D uncertain. The CDR3 nucleotides read TGCAGTGCTAGAGGTTCGGGCATGAACACTGAAGCTTTCTTT. It is translated as CSARGSGMNTEAFF.